This TCR beta chain emerged from a study of CD8+ T cells in alopecia areata. Deletions cut 1 base from V and 6 bases from J, with 16 bases between. The germline V gene encodes CDR1 KGHSH and CDR2 LQKENI. The CDR3 length is 16 residues. Researchers picked out CD4+ and CD8+ T cells from PBMCs by sorting. cDNA reverse transcribed from extracted RNA served as the sequencing template. Measured with immunoSEQ multiplex PCR; TCRdb has only the in-frame clones, and not every one. The table records some 240,000 clones, 50% to 70% of them present only once. V usage is TRBV18 and J usage is TRBJ1-5; D uncertain. The material sequenced was CD4+ T cells sorted from blood, taken at week 0. This clonotype was sampled from a human donor with alopecia areata. The CDR3: CASSPQASSQSQPQHF. The DNA for the CDR3 is TGTGCCAGCTCACCACAAGCGTCGTCACAGAGTCAGCCCCAGCATTTT. The full variable domain, with the rest looked up from reference TRBV18 and TRBJ1-5, is NAGVMQNPRHLVRRRGQEARLRCSPMKGHSHVYWYRQLPEEGLKFMVYLQKENIIDESGMPKERFSAEFPKEGPSILRIQQVVRGDSAAYFCASSPQASSQSQPQHFGDGTRLSIL.